The next 7 T cell receptor beta chains were all read from a single sample in a study of blood T cells in healthy people across ages. The second PCR ran about 6 to 12 cycles with a sample-barcoded 5' primer and J-beta primers. TCRdb recomputed calls from the 5' RACE reads with MiXCR, one row per CDR3 protein. The sample consists of 980,000 or so distinct CDR3 sequences, under 50% of them appearing once. Sequencing input: blood. These receptors were collected from a man under 40 in good health.

The chain links TRBV2 to TRBJ2-4, with D maybe TRBD2 (5 bases). The J call may be mistaken, given a closer DNA end match to TRBJ2-7. The CDR3 is 13 residues long. Per germline, CDR1 SNHLY and CDR2 FYNNEI. The CDR3 is CASITGMSYEQYF. The CDR3 nucleotides read TGTGCCAGCATAACGGGGATGAGCTACGAGCAGTACTTC.

This clonotype was seen a handful of times. This chain joins TRBV27 and TRBJ1-2, with D tentatively TRBD1 (6 bases). CDR3 size: 16 residues. Trimming removed 3 bases at V and 8 bases at J, with 22 bases between. Germline loops: CDR1 MNHEY, CDR2 SMNVEV (reference sequence). The CDR3, as DNA: TGTGCCAGCAGTTTCGGTCAGGGGAGTATCTTGAAGGGCTACACCTTC. This encodes CASSFGQGSILKGYTF.

Details on this clonotype: This may arise from a read error, as a much more abundant clone is one base away. The rearrangement links TRBV20-1 to TRBJ2-7, with TRBD2 matching over 10 bases. Germline CDR1 is DFQATT and CDR2 is SNEGSKA (reference sequence). The CDR3 spans 15 residues. In DNA, the CDR3 is TGCAGCGTCACTAGCGGGGTGTATGTGGGGAATGAGCAGTACTTC. It yields the protein CSVTSGVYVGNEQYF.

A remark on this clonotype: A junction boundary mismatches the germline segment, possibly from a read error. CDR3 residues: CASSTFTDTRYF. The CDR3 DNA is TGTGCCAGCAGCACCTTCACAGATACGCGGTATTTT. V and J are TRBV7-2 and TRBJ2-3; D gene ambiguous. CDR3 length: 12 amino acids. Germline V gene data show CDR1 as SGHTA and CDR2 as FQGNSA. The full variable domain, completed using reference TRBV7-2 and TRBJ2-3, is GAGVSQSPSNKVTEKGKDVELRCDPISGHTALYWYRQSLGQGLEFLIYFQGNSAPDKSGLPSDRFSAERTGGSVSTLTIQRTQQEDSAVYLCASSTFTDTRYFGPGTRLTVL.

The chain combines TRBV5-1 with TRBJ2-1; 14 bases line up with TRBD2. The junction had 9 bases not matched to a gene; V was cut back by 4 bases and J by 9 bases. The V gene's germline CDR1 is SGHRS and CDR2 YFSETQ. This CDR3 is 16 amino acids long. CDR3 in amino acids: CASSAMTSGGASEQFF. CDR3 bases: TGCGCCAGCAGCGCCATGACTAGCGGGGGGGCCAGTGAGCAGTTCTTC.

This chain uses TRBV7-9 with TRBJ2-3, with 8 bases that match TRBD1. The J segment lost 5 bases and the V segment lost 6 bases, leaving 10 bases of the junction unmatched. This CDR3 has 15 amino acids. Germline V gene sequence: CDR1 SEHNR, CDR2 FQNEAQ (reference sequence). The CDR3 nucleotides read TGTGCCAGCAGAACTATCACAGGGGGGATAGATACGCAGTATTTT. Translation: CASRTITGGIDTQYF.

The chain is built from TRBV2 and TRBJ1-2; D might be TRBD1 (5 bases). Trimming removed 7 bases at V and 4 bases at J, with 10 bases between. CDR3 length: 12 residues. Germline values: CDR1 SNHLY, CDR2 FYNNEI. CDR3 amino acids: CASTRGIYGYTF. DNA of the CDR3: TGTGCCAGCACCCGGGGGATCTATGGCTACACCTTC.